One and the same sample provided the 16 T cell receptor beta chains below, sequenced in a study of identical twins. TCRdb reanalysed the 5' RACE reads using MiXCR and keeps one entry per CDR3 protein. The table has 550,000 to 700,000 distinct CDR3 sequences, 20% to 25% seen once. These data were likewise used in another study, on T cells expressing NK-cell markers.

The material sequenced was PBMCs. These receptors came from a woman between 18 and 29 years old in good health.

This clonotype has a handful of counts. V gene TRBV7-2 combines with J gene TRBJ2-2, with 7 bases fitting TRBD2. V shed 1 base and J 7 bases; nucleotides not matched to a gene: 6. Germline CDR1 reads SGHTA; CDR2 reads FQGNSA. The CDR3 totals 15 residues. The CDR3 protein is CASSLEAGAVGELFF. CDR3 DNA sequence: TGTGCCAGCAGCTTAGAGGCGGGAGCGGTCGGGGAGCTGTTTTTT.

The chain uses TRBV5-1 and TRBJ1-2; D might be TRBD1 (5 bases). Trimming pared 3 bases from V and 4 bases from J, leaving 16 bases between. This CDR3 region has 15 residues. CDR1 and CDR2 (germline): SGHRS, YFSETQ. The CDR3 DNA follows: TGCGCCAGCAGCTGGGGGACCCAGGATTCCTATGGCTACACCTTC. Encoded protein: CASSWGTQDSYGYTF.

V gene TRBV7-9 combines with J gene TRBJ2-1, with TRBD1 identical over 9 bases. Germline CDR1 is SEHNR and CDR2 is FQNEAQ (reference sequence). CDR3 length: 14 residues. V gave up 4 bases and J gave up 8 bases; unmatched junction bases: 6. CDR3: CASSSGTGIDEQFF. The CDR3 bases are TGTGCCAGCAGCTCCGGGACAGGGATCGATGAGCAGTTCTTC. The full variable domain, completed using reference TRBV7-9 and TRBJ2-1, is DTGVSQNPRHKITKRGQNVTFRCDPISEHNRLYWYRQTLGQGPEFLTYFQNEAQLEKSRLLSDRFSAERPKGSFSTLEIQRTEQGDSAMYLCASSSGTGIDEQFFGPGTRLTVL.

In its sample, this clonotype was seen a few times. The V and J genes are TRBV18 and TRBJ2-1, with TRBD2 matching over 12 bases. The length of the CDR3 is 17 residues. Germline CDR1 is KGHSH and CDR2 is LQKENI. Unmatched junction bases numbered 9, after V lost 0 bases and J lost 9 bases. CDR3 in DNA: TGTGCCAGCTCACCACCCGGACTAGCGGGGAAAACAGCTGAGCAGTTCTTC. Amino acids: CASSPPGLAGKTAEQFF.

The chain combines TRBV4-2 with TRBJ1-1, with D unresolved. CDR3 length: 15 amino acids. Between the trimmed V and J ends, which lost 0 bases and 2 bases, there was a span of 10 bases. Germline CDR1 and CDR2: LGHNA and YNFKEQ. The DNA of the CDR3 is TGTGCCAGCAGCCAAGATTTAGGATCCAACACTGAAGCTTTCTTT. Translated: CASSQDLGSNTEAFF.

This clonotype was seen more than once but under ten times. The V call is TRBV12-3 or TRBV12-4, the J call TRBJ2-2; either TRBD1 or TRBD2 may supply D (6 bases each). The CDR3 sequence is 14 residues long. The V gene lost 2 bases and the J gene lost 7 bases, with 11 bases spanning the gap. Here the CDR3 DNA reads TGTGCCAGCAGTTTAAGGGGGGCCGGCGGGGAGCTGTTTTTT. It encodes CASSLRGAGGELFF.

This clonotype was recorded at least ten times. CDR3 residues: CASSLDRGGQPQHF. As DNA, the CDR3 is TGTGCCAGCAGTTTGGACAGGGGGGGTCAGCCCCAGCATTTT. V gene TRBV12-3 or TRBV12-4 combines with J gene TRBJ1-5; 10 positions agree with TRBD1. The CDR3 totals 14 residues. With 3 bases clipped from V and 6 bases from J, the junction kept 2 bases outside the gene matches.

This clonotype showed up just a few times. The chain combines TRBV7-2 with TRBJ2-5; 10 bases match TRBD2. Looked up from germline, CDR1 is SGHTA and CDR2 is FQGNSA. Trimming removed 2 bases from V and 3 bases from J; junction bases left unmatched: 9. CDR3 length: 17 amino acids. This chain's CDR3 is CASSLHTSSGSKETQYF. The CDR3, as DNA: TGTGCCAGCAGCTTACATACTTCTAGCGGGAGCAAAGAGACCCAGTACTTC.

This clonotype was counted many times. The V gene is TRBV12-3 or TRBV12-4, the J gene TRBJ2-1, with D possibly matching TRBD1 (6 bases). The CDR3 sequence is 12 residues long. Trimming stripped 6 bases from V and 12 bases from J, with 15 bases between. CDR3 in amino acids: CASSPRGQGQFF. The CDR3 nucleotides are TGTGCCAGCAGCCCCAGGGGACAAGGGCAGTTCTTC.

The chain joins TRBV13 to TRBJ2-1; 9 bases agree with TRBD2. This CDR3 comprises 14 residues. V shed 6 bases, J shed 9 bases, and the junction held 9 bases outside the gene matches. Germline CDR1 reads PRHDT; CDR2 reads FYEKMQ (reference sequence). The CDR3 region has the DNA TGTGCCAGCAGGCCCGGGACTAGCATCCCTGAGCAGTTCTTC. It yields the protein CASRPGTSIPEQFF.

In its sample, this clonotype was seen many times. The V call is TRBV13, the J call TRBJ2-5; the D gene could be TRBD1 or TRBD2 (6 bases each). This CDR3 has 14 residues. CDR1 is PRHDT, CDR2 FYEKMQ, per germline (reference sequence). With 3 bases removed from V and 2 bases from J, the gap between germline ends came to 10 bases. The CDR3 sequence: CASSFGGGQETQYF. CDR3 DNA sequence: TGTGCCAGCAGCTTTGGAGGGGGGCAAGAGACCCAGTACTTC.

The rearrangement uses TRBV5-1 and TRBJ2-7; D is possibly TRBD1 (5 bases). This CDR3 is 14 amino acids long. The germline V gene encodes CDR1 SGHRS and CDR2 YFSETQ. Trimming removed 5 bases from V and 3 bases from J, with 15 bases in between. The CDR3 DNA sequence: TGCGCCAGCAGGACAGCTATTGGTCGCTACGAGCAGTACTTC. Protein: CASRTAIGRYEQYF.

This chain joins TRBV5-5 and TRBJ1-2; the D gene is possibly TRBD1 (5 bases). This CDR3 contains 14 residues. Germline CDR1 and CDR2: SGHKS and YYEKEE (reference sequence). The V gene lost 2 bases and the J gene lost 7 bases, with 15 bases spanning the gap. The CDR3 DNA is TGTGCCAGCAGCTTTGAGCCAGGGTACCGTGGCTACACCTTC. Amino acids: CASSFEPGYRGYTF.

Ten or more counts support this clonotype. The chain is built from TRBV9 and TRBJ2-3; the D is unclear. V was pared by 0 bases and J by 6 bases, with 5 bases between. The CDR3 length is 12 residues. Germline CDR1 and CDR2: SGDLS and YYNGEE. The CDR3 coding sequence is TGTGCCAGCAGCGTAGGTACGGATACGCAGTATTTT. It specifies CASSVGTDTQYF.

V usage is TRBV15 and J usage is TRBJ2-1; the D gene could be TRBD1 or TRBD2 (5 bases each). This CDR3 region has 14 residues. The V gene's germline CDR1 is LNHNV and CDR2 YYDKDF (reference sequence). V shed 6 bases and J shed 5 bases, with 14 bases lying between them. The CDR3 nucleotides are TGTGCCACCAGGAGGGGAGCCTCTGACAATGAGCAGTTCTTC. Its translation: CATRRGASDNEQFF.

This clonotype appeared many times. The V and J genes are TRBV12-3 or TRBV12-4 and TRBJ2-3; D call uncertain. Trimming removed 5 bases from V and 9 bases from J, with 12 bases in between. The CDR3 covers 12 residues. CDR3 protein: CASSPRIGTQYF. As DNA, the CDR3 is TGTGCCAGCAGTCCCCGAATCGGGACGCAGTATTTT.